This TCR beta chain emerged from a study of shared clonotypes between healthy human individuals. As handled by the study authors: Quality scores were absent from the junction-only immunoSEQ sequences, so filtering differed. Assay used: immunoSEQ multiplex PCR; TCRdb lists only in-frame clones, some missing. The D gene and trimming were derived from the DNA, and the V and J assignments and clone size from that table. Found here are 2 million to 2.5 million clones, about 94% of them singletons; the top ten hold more than 0.1%. Germline values: CDR1 MNHNS, CDR2 SASEGT. The CDR3 consists of 14 residues. The trim removed 8 bases at V and 0 bases at J, leaving 2 bases unmatched.

What was sequenced was naive CD4+ T cells sorted from blood. Documented subset: CD45RA+ positively selected. The chain has TRBV6-1 and TRBJ2-2; TRBD1 matches 8 bases. The TCR sequence derives from a man between 18 and 29 years old in good health. Here the CDR3 reads CASRDRTNTGELFF. The CDR3 coding sequence is TGTGCCAGCCGGGACAGGACGAACACCGGGGAGCTGTTTTTT.